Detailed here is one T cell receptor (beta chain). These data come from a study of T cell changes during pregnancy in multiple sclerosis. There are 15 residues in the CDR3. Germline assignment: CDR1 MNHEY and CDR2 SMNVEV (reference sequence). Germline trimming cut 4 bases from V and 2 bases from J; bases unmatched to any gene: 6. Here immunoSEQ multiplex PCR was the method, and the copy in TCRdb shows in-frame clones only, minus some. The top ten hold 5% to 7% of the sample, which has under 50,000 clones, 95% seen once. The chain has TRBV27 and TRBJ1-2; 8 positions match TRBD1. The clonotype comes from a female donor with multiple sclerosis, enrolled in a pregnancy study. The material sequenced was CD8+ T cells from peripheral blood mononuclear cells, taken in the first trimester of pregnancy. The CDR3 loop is CASSSHRGTNYGYTF. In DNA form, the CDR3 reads TGTGCCAGCAGTTCCCACAGGGGGACCAACTATGGCTACACCTTC.